The 3 T cell receptor beta chains given below trace back to one sample, sequenced in a study of blood T cell repertoires in COVID-19. The repertoire was sequenced with immunoSEQ multiplex PCR; TCRdb's copy has only in-frame clones and lacks some. Of some 100,000 clones in the sample, around 88% were seen once. Sequencing was carried out using peripheral blood. The receptor set was obtained from a woman aged 70-85 years with acute or convalescent COVID-19.

The V call is TRBV30, the J call TRBJ1-5; weak D call: TRBD1 (5 bases). V lost 3 bases to trimming and J lost 8 bases, with 17 bases between them. The germline CDR1 and CDR2 sequences are GTSNPN and SVGIG (reference sequence). This CDR3 contains 14 residues. CDR3 nucleotide sequence: TGTGCCTGGAGCGCTAATAAGGGGAATGAGCCCCAGCATTTT. This translates into CAWSANKGNEPQHF.

This chain uses TRBV2 with TRBJ2-7; perhaps TRBD1 as D (6 bases). CDR3 length equals 13 residues. CDR1 is SNHLY, CDR2 FYNNEI, per germline. The V end lost 6 bases, the J end lost 3 bases, and 12 bases lay between the germline ends. As DNA, the CDR3 is TGTGCCAGCAGCGCGACAGGTATCTACGAGCAGTACTTC. This codes for CASSATGIYEQYF.

J is TRBJ1-2 and V is TRBV19; a weak D match, TRBD1 (5 bases). Germline V gene lookup returns CDR1 LNHDA and CDR2 SQIVND (reference sequence). V shed 4 bases and J shed 5 bases, with 17 bases lying between them. The CDR3 runs 15 residues. The CDR3 is CASSRTGQGGYGYTF. In DNA, the CDR3 is TGTGCCAGTAGTAGGACGGGGCAGGGAGGGTATGGCTACACCTTC.